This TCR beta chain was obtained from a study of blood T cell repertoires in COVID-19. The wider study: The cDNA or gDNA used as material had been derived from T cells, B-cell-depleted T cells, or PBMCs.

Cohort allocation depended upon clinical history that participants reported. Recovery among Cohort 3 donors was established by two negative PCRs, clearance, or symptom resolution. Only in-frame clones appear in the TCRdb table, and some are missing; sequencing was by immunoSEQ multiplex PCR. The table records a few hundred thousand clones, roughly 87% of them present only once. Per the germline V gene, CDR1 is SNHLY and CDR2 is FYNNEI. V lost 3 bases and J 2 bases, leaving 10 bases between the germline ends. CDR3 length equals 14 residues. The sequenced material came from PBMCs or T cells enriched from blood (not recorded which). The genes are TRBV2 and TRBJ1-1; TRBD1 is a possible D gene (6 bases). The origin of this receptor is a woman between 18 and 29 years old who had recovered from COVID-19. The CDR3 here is CASSDRGRNTEAFF. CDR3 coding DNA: TGTGCCAGCAGTGACAGGGGTCGCAACACTGAAGCTTTCTTT.